One and the same sample provided the 16 T cell receptor beta chains below, sequenced in a study of blood T cell repertoires in COVID-19. Produced via immunoSEQ multiplex PCR; TCRdb's table is partial and in-frame only. This table holds 100,000 or so clones, over 75% found once. The sequenced material came from peripheral blood. Receptors were obtained from a man in his fifties or sixties with acute or convalescent COVID-19.

V usage is TRBV18 and J usage is TRBJ2-7; TRBD2 is a possible D gene (5 bases). This CDR3 is built from 13 residues. Germline lookup yields CDR1 KGHSH and CDR2 LQKENI. Trimming pared 5 bases from V and 6 bases from J, leaving 14 bases between. This CDR3 reads CASSDIGKSEQYF. The CDR3 DNA is TGTGCCAGCTCAGACATCGGGAAGTCCGAGCAGTACTTC.

The chain employs TRBV24-1 and TRBJ1-2; D is unclear. Between the trimmed V and J ends, which lost 4 bases and 2 bases, there was a span of 10 bases. CDR1 KGHDR and CDR2 SFDVKD come from the germline V gene. This CDR3 region has 14 residues. The CDR3 nucleotides read TGTGCCACCAGTGACCTTACAAAGAACTATGGCTACACCTTC. It yields the protein CATSDLTKNYGYTF.

The rearrangement joins TRBV12-3 or TRBV12-4 to TRBJ1-3; D gene ambiguous. Trimming pared 8 bases from V and 4 bases from J, leaving 9 bases between. The CDR3 sequence is 12 residues long. The CDR3 DNA is TGTGCCAGCGGGCACTTCGGAAACACCATATATTTT. It encodes CASGHFGNTIYF.

The gene calls are TRBV27 and TRBJ2-1; possible D gene TRBD1, 5 bases. This CDR3 comprises 14 residues. Germline-derived CDR1 and CDR2 are MNHEY and SMNVEV (reference sequence). Trimming cost V 2 bases and J 9 bases, with 14 bases left between them. CDR3 DNA sequence: TGTGCCAGCAGTTTAACAGCCCTAAGGGGTGAGCAGTTCTTC. Translating gives CASSLTALRGEQFF.

This sequence joins TRBV28 and TRBJ2-1; the D gene is possibly TRBD2 (6 bases). V lost 7 bases and J lost 4, with 14 bases in between. CDR3 length equals 14 residues. Germline CDR1 MDHEN, CDR2 SYDVKM. The CDR3 sequence: CASTNLARYNEQFF. CDR3 sequence (DNA): TGTGCCAGCACCAATCTAGCGCGGTACAATGAGCAGTTCTTC.

The J gene is TRBJ1-5, the V gene TRBV2, with 10 positions matching TRBD1. CDR1 and CDR2 from the germline V gene are SNHLY and FYNNEI. J was trimmed by 4 bases and V by 6 bases; bases with no gene match: 3. The CDR3 is 14 residues long. In nucleotides, the CDR3 is TGTGCCAGCAGCGACAGGGGGCAGAATCAGCCCCAGCATTTT. Its protein product is CASSDRGQNQPQHF.

The CDR3 protein is CASSFGTSGPYNEQFF. As DNA, the CDR3 is TGTGCCAGCAGCTTCGGGACTAGCGGGCCTTACAATGAGCAGTTCTTC. The V call is TRBV11-3, the J call TRBJ2-1, with 12 bases that match TRBD2. The V gene's germline CDR1 is SGHNT and CDR2 YENEEA. J lost 4 bases, V lost 3 bases, and 4 bases had no gene match. The CDR3 runs to 16 residues.

The chain couples TRBV28 to TRBJ2-7; tentatively, D is TRBD2 (6 bases). Germline CDR1 and CDR2: MDHEN and SYDVKM. V lost 10 bases and J 3 bases, leaving 22 bases between the germline ends. The CDR3 contains 15 residues. The CDR3 protein is CATTVGRGGLYEQYF. Written as DNA, the CDR3 is TGTGCCACCACGGTGGGGCGGGGAGGCCTCTACGAGCAGTACTTC.

This clone was found once. The chain carries TRBV7-9 and TRBJ1-5, with 7 nucleotides matching TRBD1. Looked up from germline, CDR1 is SEHNR and CDR2 is FQNEAQ (reference sequence). V shed 4 bases and J 0 bases; nucleotides not matched to a gene: 6. The CDR3 is 16 residues long. For the CDR3, the DNA is TGTGCCAGCAGCTCTACAGGGGATCATAGCAATCAGCCCCAGCATTTT. Translating it yields CASSSTGDHSNQPQHF. The full variable domain, its missing parts supplied by reference TRBV7-9 and TRBJ1-5, is DTGVSQNPRHKITKRGQNVTFRCDPISEHNRLYWYRQTLGQGPEFLTYFQNEAQLEKSRLLSDRFSAERPKGSFSTLEIQRTEQGDSAMYLCASSSTGDHSNQPQHFGDGTRLSIL.

This chain joins TRBV30 and TRBJ1-2; D is unresolved. Trimming shortened V by 3 bases and J by 5 bases, and 13 bases separated the two germline ends. The CDR3 has 13 amino acids. CDR1 and CDR2 (germline): GTSNPN, SVGIG (reference sequence). DNA for the CDR3: TGTGCCTGGAGCCCGGAGGGCTCATATGGCTACACCTTC. Translating gives CAWSPEGSYGYTF. Supplemented by reference TRBV30 and TRBJ1-2, the full variable domain reads SQTIHQWPATLVQPVGSPLSLECTVEGTSNPNLYWYRQAAGRGLQLLFYSVGIGQISSEVPQNLSASRPQDRQFILSSKKLLLSDSGFYLCAWSPEGSYGYTFGSGTRLTVV.

The rearrangement joins TRBV29-1 to TRBJ2-5, with D possibly matching TRBD1 (6 bases). This CDR3 has 16 amino acids. The germline gives CDR1 SQVTM, CDR2 ANQGSEA. The V end was cut by 2 bases, the J end by 0 bases, with 16 bases between. The CDR3 nucleotides are TGCAGCGTTGAAAATGATTCTGGACAGCACCAAGAGACCCAGTACTTC. The encoded protein is CSVENDSGQHQETQYF.

This sequence joins TRBV9 and TRBJ1-1; TRBD1 aligns across 8 bases. Germline CDR1 reads SGDLS; CDR2 reads YYNGEE. J was trimmed by 4 bases and V by 1 base; bases with no gene match: 9. The CDR3 is 16 residues long. In DNA form, the CDR3 reads TGTGCCAGCAGCGTAAGGGCCGGGACAGGAGGCACTGAAGCTTTCTTT. Translation gives CASSVRAGTGGTEAFF. Drawing the rest from reference TRBV9 and TRBJ1-1, the complete variable domain is DSGVTQTPKHLITATGQRVTLRCSPRSGDLSVYWYQQSLDQGLQFLIQYYNGEERAKGNILERFSAQQFPDLHSELNLSSLELGDSALYFCASSVRAGTGGTEAFFGQGTRLTVV.

The chain carries TRBV18 and TRBJ2-7, with TRBD1 identical over 10 bases. V lost 8 bases, J lost 3 bases, and 7 bases stayed unmatched. CDR1 is KGHSH, CDR2 LQKENI, per germline. CDR3 size: 14 residues. As DNA, the CDR3 is TGTGCCAGCCAACCGGGACAGGGGATCTACGAGCAGTACTTC. It yields the protein CASQPGQGIYEQYF.

In DNA, the CDR3 is TGTGCCAGCAGCGCCCCCCGACTAGCGGAGGGGGAGAATGAGCAGTTCTTC. Amino acids: CASSAPRLAEGENEQFF. The chain links TRBV9 to TRBJ2-1, with TRBD2 identical over 9 bases. With V trimmed by 3 bases and J by 7 bases, 14 bases remained unmatched. The CDR3 loop spans 17 amino acids. The V gene's germline CDR1 is SGDLS and CDR2 YYNGEE.

The rearrangement uses TRBV4-1 and TRBJ1-5; 8 bases align to TRBD1. Germline trimming cut 1 base from V and 7 bases from J; bases unmatched to any gene: 15. The CDR3 consists of 18 residues. CDR1 is MGHRA and CDR2 is YSYEKL in the germline V gene. The CDR3, as DNA: TGCGCCAGCAGCCAAGGGAGGTTTGGCCAGGACAGGGACCAGCCCCAGCATTTT. Encoded protein: CASSQGRFGQDRDQPQHF.

The gene calls are TRBV29-1 and TRBJ1-4; 10 positions agree with TRBD1. The germline V gene encodes CDR1 SQVTM and CDR2 ANQGSEA. V was pared by 7 bases and J by 8 bases, with 10 bases of the junction left unmatched. The CDR3 length is 14 residues. CDR3 protein: CSGKLGQGNEKLFF. The DNA for the CDR3 is TGCAGCGGGAAATTGGGACAGGGGAACGAAAAACTGTTTTTT. The whole variable domain, filled in from reference TRBV29-1 and TRBJ1-4, reads SAVISQKPSRDICQRGTSLTIQCQVDSQVTMMFWYRQQPGQSLTLIATANQGSEATYESGFVIDKFPISRPNLTFSTLTVSNMSPEDSSIYLCSGKLGQGNEKLFFGSGTQLSVL.